Listed here is a single T cell receptor beta chain. Data came from immunoSEQ multiplex PCR; TCRdb stores just in-frame clones and leaves some out. The sample has about 670,000 clones; more than 80% are singletons. CDR3 length equals 15 residues. CDR1 and CDR2 from the germline V gene are MNHEY and SVGAGI. V lost 6 bases and J lost 5; bases outside the gene matches: 10. This sample was taken from a study of blood T cell repertoires in COVID-19. This chain uses TRBV6-5 with TRBJ2-7; TRBD1 matches at 10 bases. The sequence came from a young woman with acute or convalescent COVID-19. Sequencing used peripheral blood. CDR3 sequence (DNA): TGTGCCAGCAGCGATGGGACAGGGGCGTGGGACGAGCAGTACTTC. Its translation: CASSDGTGAWDEQYF.